The rows below give T cell receptor beta chains drawn from one sample of a study of neoadjuvant anti-PD-1 for oral cavity cancer. Here immunoSEQ multiplex PCR was the method, and the copy in TCRdb shows in-frame clones only, minus some. The sample comprises around 5,000 clones, approximately 58% of which are singletons, and 6.5% to 7.5% rests with the top ten. Sequencing used tumor tissue, obtained after nivolumab (anti-PD-1) treatment. The receptors derive from a person aged 40-85 years with oral cavity squamous cell carcinoma. CDR3s include the opening cysteine and the closing phenylalanine or tryptophan. The D gene is left open where the match is weak. Size values are once, few and many counts, or a class for expanded clones, and some rows have none.

abundance	v_gene	d_gene	len	j_gene	CDR3aa	CDR3nt
few	TRBV6-5	TRBD1	14	TRBJ2-7	CASSPDRVSYEQYF	TGTGCCAGCAGTCCCGACAGGGTCTCCTACGAGCAGTACTTC
few	TRBV10-1	TRBD2	14	TRBJ2-1	CASSGTSGYNEQFF	TGCGCCAGCAGCGGGACTAGCGGGTACAATGAGCAGTTCTTC
NA	TRBV5-4	NA	13	TRBJ2-7	CASSLGGTYEQYF	TGTGCCAGCAGCTTAGGAGGTACCTACGAGCAGTACTTC
few	TRBV19	TRBD2	15	TRBJ2-4	CASGRTGTSKNIQYF	TGTGCCTCCGGGAGGACCGGGACCTCCAAAAACATTCAGTACTTC
NA	TRBV9	NA	16	TRBJ2-5	CASSGTGGGPSETQYF	TGTGCCAGCAGCGGAACTGGGGGGGGCCCATCCGAGACCCAGTACTTC
NA	TRBV28	NA	13	TRBJ1-5	CASSLVSNQPQHF	TGTGCCAGCAGTTTAGTCAGCAATCAGCCCCAGCATTTT
NA	TRBV11-2	TRBD2	16	TRBJ2-3	CASSPRGGTSTDTQYF	TGTGCCAGCAGCCCCCGCGGGGGGACTAGCACAGATACGCAGTATTTT
NA	TRBV7-6	NA	12	TRBJ1-3	CASGTAGNTIYF	TGTGCCAGCGGTACGGCTGGAAACACCATATATTTT
few	TRBV2	NA	14	TRBJ1-4	CASSGRVPNEKLFF	TGTGCCAGCAGTGGCAGGGTGCCTAATGAAAAACTGTTTTTT
NA	TRBV7-6	NA	14	TRBJ2-2	CASSGGLNTGELFF	TGTGCCAGCAGCGGGGGGCTGAACACCGGGGAGCTGTTTTTT
NA	TRBV29-1	NA	9	TRBJ1-2	CSVTEGYTF	TGCAGCGTGACTGAGGGCTACACCTTC
NA	TRBV25-1	NA	13	TRBJ1-2	CASRDSARYGYTF	TGTGCCAGCAGAGACAGCGCCCGTTATGGCTACACCTTC
NA	TRBV6-5	TRBD1	13	TRBJ1-2	CASSSGTGIAYTF	TGTGCCAGCAGTTCCGGGACAGGGATTGCCTACACCTTC
few	TRBV5-6	NA	14	TRBJ2-7	CASSLVGSSYEQYF	TGTGCCAGCAGCTTGGTAGGCAGCTCCTACGAGCAGTACTTC
NA	TRBV2	TRBD1	15	TRBJ2-7	CASSEGTGGWYEQYF	TGTGCCAGCAGTGAAGGGACAGGGGGCTGGTACGAGCAGTACTTC
NA	TRBV15	NA	15	TRBJ2-7	CATSRVGPYSYEQYF	TGTGCCACCAGCAGAGTAGGGCCTTACTCCTACGAGCAGTACTTC
NA	TRBV6-5	NA	14	TRBJ2-3	CASTRSSGADTQYF	TGTGCCAGCACGAGATCTTCGGGGGCAGATACGCAGTATTTT
NA	TRBV28	NA	12	TRBJ2-3	CASSPPARTMYF	TGTGCCAGCAGCCCCCCCGCCCGGACTATGTATTTT
NA	TRBV2	NA	14	TRBJ2-2	CASKGLQTAGELFF	TGTGCCAGCAAAGGACTGCAAACGGCCGGGGAGCTGTTTTTT
NA	TRBV5-4	NA	14	TRBJ1-1	CASTPRGRNTEAFF	TGTGCCAGCACCCCCAGGGGACGAAACACTGAAGCTTTCTTT
NA	TRBV27	TRBD1	14	TRBJ1-1	CASSQSTGQTEAFF	TGTGCCAGCAGTCAATCGACAGGGCAGACTGAAGCTTTCTTT
few	TRBV19	NA	14	TRBJ2-5	CASSSHRGGETQYF	TGTGCCAGTAGTTCCCACAGGGGGGGTGAGACCCAGTACTTC
NA	TRBV30	NA	15	TRBJ1-5	CAWSSGQLEGQPQHF	TGTGCCTGGAGTAGCGGACAGCTCGAGGGACAGCCCCAGCATTTT
NA	TRBV6-5	TRBD1	14	TRBJ1-1	CASRKGQLNTEAFF	TGTGCCAGCAGGAAGGGACAGTTGAACACTGAAGCTTTCTTT
NA	TRBV6-4	NA	16	TRBJ2-6	CASSDLGSSGANVLTF	TGTGCCAGCAGTGACTTAGGCTCCTCTGGGGCCAACGTCCTGACTTTC
NA	TRBV6-1	NA	13	TRBJ1-6	CASSAQELRPLHF	TGTGCCAGCAGTGCCCAGGAGTTACGGCCCCTCCACTTT
few	TRBV25-1	TRBD2	16	TRBJ2-1	CASGGGAGGVGYEQFF	TGTGCCAGTGGAGGGGGAGCGGGAGGGGTAGGCTATGAGCAGTTCTTC
once	TRBV5-1	NA	17	TRBJ2-1	CASSSRTVPSSYNEQFF	TGCGCCAGCAGCTCCCGGACAGTACCGAGCTCCTACAATGAGCAGTTCTTC
NA	TRBV18	TRBD1	15	TRBJ2-3	CASSPQDRGTDTQYF	TGTGCCAGCTCACCACAGGACAGGGGCACAGATACGCAGTATTTT
NA	TRBV27	TRBD2	17	TRBJ2-2	CASSLRSGSRRTGELFF	TGTGCCAGCAGTTTAAGGAGCGGGAGTCGGCGGACCGGGGAGCTGTTTTTT
NA	TRBV5-8	NA	12	TRBJ1-1	CASSLPSTEAFF	TGTGCCAGCAGCTTACCGTCCACTGAAGCTTTCTTT
few	TRBV1	NA	13	TRBJ1-5	CALEGRSNQPQHF	TGCGCTTTGGAAGGGAGATCTAATCAGCCCCAGCATTTT
NA	TRBV19	NA	16	TRBJ2-5	CASSVTSPQGWETQYF	TGTGCCAGTAGTGTTACTAGCCCCCAAGGATGGGAGACCCAGTACTTC
NA	TRBV6-6	NA	14	TRBJ1-1	CASSYDLYGPEAFF	TGTGCCAGCAGTTACGATCTATACGGGCCTGAAGCTTTCTTT
NA	TRBV5-8	TRBD2	15	TRBJ2-7	CASSWGTSGVYEQYF	TGTGCCAGCAGCTGGGGGACTAGCGGGGTCTACGAGCAGTACTTC